The 22 T cell receptor beta chains below come from one sample, sequenced in a study of Graves' ophthalmopathy and Graves' hyperthyroidism. The sequenced template was RNA, covering the TCR beta CDR3 region. Second-round multiplex PCR followed a first-round RT-PCR using HTBI primers. TCRdb re-analysed the multiplex PCR reads in MiXCR, keeping a single row per CDR3 protein. The table shows almost 750,000 distinct CDR3 sequences, with roughly two fifths occurring only once. The sequenced sample consisted of peripheral blood. The receptors shown here come from an adult man with Graves' ophthalmopathy.

A note on this clonotype: This may come from a read error, since a much larger clone is one base off. V gene TRBV10-3 combines with J gene TRBJ1-3; 7 bases align to TRBD1. Germline lookup yields CDR1 ENHRY and CDR2 SYGVKD. The CDR3 totals 15 residues. The CDR3 nucleotides are TGTGCCATCGGTGAGACGGACAGGCGCGGAAACACCATATATTTT. It translates to CAIGETDRRGNTIYF.

The table lists this clonotype with a count of one. The conserved phenylalanine or tryptophan normally closing the CDR3 is absent here, so this likely arose from a read error. The chain uses TRBV12-3 or TRBV12-4 and TRBJ1-1, with 7 bases fitting TRBD1. CDR3 size: 14 residues. Trimming at V came to 3 bases and at J to 4 bases, leaving 5 bases not matched to a gene. CDR3 residues: CASSLRGPSTEAFL. The CDR3 DNA reads as TGTGCCAGCAGTTTGAGGGGGCCGAGCACTGAAGCTTTCCTT.

This clonotype was recorded at least ten times. The chain recombines TRBV10-3 with TRBJ1-1; TRBD1 might be the D (5 bases). V dropped 8 bases and J dropped 3 bases, with 7 bases sitting between them. This CDR3 region has 11 residues. From germline, CDR1 is ENHRY and CDR2 SYGVKD. The CDR3 loop is CAIGGDTEAFF. DNA of the CDR3: TGTGCCATCGGGGGGGACACTGAAGCTTTCTTT.

The chain has TRBV2 and TRBJ2-7, with D perhaps TRBD1 (6 bases). This CDR3 is built from 15 residues. V lost 5 bases, J lost 2 bases, and 16 bases lay in between. In germline, CDR1 is SNHLY, CDR2 FYNNEI. CDR3 nucleotides: TGTGCCAGCAGTTCCGGGACAACTCATCCCTACGAGCAGTACTTC. As protein: CASSSGTTHPYEQYF.

DNA for the CDR3: TGTGCCAGCAGTGACCCCGGAGCCTCTAACTATGGCTACACCTTC. This gives the protein CASSDPGASNYGYTF. The chain uses TRBV2 and TRBJ1-2; no clear D. Germline CDR1 and CDR2: SNHLY and FYNNEI. V dropped 3 bases and J dropped 0 bases, with 11 bases sitting between them. The CDR3 loop spans 15 amino acids.

This clonotype was detected many times. The chain uses TRBV2 and TRBJ1-1; D is ambiguous. The V end was cut by 5 bases, the J end by 0 bases, with 13 bases between. Germline V gene data show CDR1 as SNHLY and CDR2 as FYNNEI. The CDR3 runs 15 residues. DNA of the CDR3: TGTGCCAGCAGTATGACGAGTCAGATGAACACTGAAGCTTTCTTT. This sequence encodes CASSMTSQMNTEAFF.

As concerns this clonotype: A much larger clone lies one base from this, so it may be a read error. CDR3 region: CSASRVVLAYEQYF. The CDR3 DNA is TGCAGTGCTAGTCGAGTGGTCCTTGCCTACGAGCAGTACTTC. The chain combines TRBV20-1 with TRBJ2-7; no definite D call. Germline V lookup: CDR1 DFQATT, CDR2 SNEGSKA (reference sequence). Trimming removed 3 bases at V and 2 bases at J, with 14 bases between. This CDR3 is 14 amino acids long.

As for this clonotype: Mismatch with germline at one junction end may stem from a read error. The chain couples TRBV7-9 to TRBJ1-6; the D gene is possibly TRBD1 (5 bases). The germline V gene has CDR1 SEHNR and CDR2 FQNEAQ (reference sequence). This CDR3 is built from 16 residues. In DNA form, the CDR3 reads TGCGCCAGCAGCCAAGATAGTCAGGGCTATAATTCACCCCTCCACTTT. Its translation is CASSQDSQGYNSPLHF.

This clonotype was detected ten times or more. CDR3 sequence (DNA): TGTGCCAGCAGTGTGCGGGGACAGCCCTTTTCTGAAGCTTTCTTT. It translates to CASSVRGQPFSEAFF. The chain is built from TRBV25-1 and TRBJ1-1; 7 bases line up with TRBD1. The junction had 11 bases not matched to a gene; V was cut back by 4 bases and J by 6 bases. The CDR3 sequence is 15 residues long. CDR1 and CDR2 (germline): MGHDK, SYGVNS.

This sequence joins TRBV5-1 and TRBJ1-2; D unclear. V shed 0 bases and J shed 2 bases, with 8 bases lying between them. Germline CDR1 SGHRS, CDR2 YFSETQ. CDR3 length: 14 residues. The CDR3 coding sequence is TGCGCCAGCAGCTTGGAAGAGAGGAACTATGGCTACACCTTC. This gives the protein CASSLEERNYGYTF.

The table lists this clonotype with many counts. This sequence joins TRBV25-1 and TRBJ1-6; 8 positions agree with TRBD1. V was pared by 5 bases and J by 7 bases, with 1 base of the junction left unmatched. CDR1 is MGHDK, CDR2 SYGVNS, per germline. This CDR3 comprises 13 residues. The CDR3 DNA reads TGTGCCAGCAGTAGACAGGGGAATTCACCCCTCCACTTT. It yields the protein CASSRQGNSPLHF.

To note about this clonotype: A much larger clone differs from this one at a single base, so this may be a read error. Since no conserved phenylalanine or tryptophan closes the CDR3, a read error is the likely cause. The chain combines TRBV14 with TRBJ1-1; no firm D call. The CDR3 totals 14 residues. Per germline, CDR1 SGHDN and CDR2 FVKESK. Trimming removed 2 bases from V and 1 base from J, with 8 bases in between. CDR3 nucleotides: TGTGCCAGCAGCCAAACGGGGAGGAACACTGAAGCTTTCGTT. This gives the protein CASSQTGRNTEAFV.

This chain links TRBV25-1 with TRBJ2-2; possibly TRBD2 for D (5 bases). Germline V gene data show CDR1 as MGHDK and CDR2 as SYGVNS. This CDR3 spans 14 amino acids. V lost 5 bases, J lost 3 bases, and 10 bases lay in between. In DNA, the CDR3 is TGTGCCAGCAGTCCAAGAGCGGACACCGGGGAGCTGTTTTTT. Encoded protein: CASSPRADTGELFF.

This clonotype was recorded at least ten times. The CDR3 nucleotides read TGTGCCAGCAGCCTTAACAGGGTCGAGCAGTACTTC. Its translation: CASSLNRVEQYF. The chain carries TRBV7-2 and TRBJ2-7; perhaps TRBD1 as D (6 bases). V lost 5 bases to trimming and J lost 6 bases, with 11 bases between them. Germline CDR1 SGHTA, CDR2 FQGNSA. The CDR3 sequence is 12 residues long.

The count of this clonotype is one. J is TRBJ1-2 and V is TRBV10-3; D unclear. The V and J ends lost 10 bases and 7 bases respectively, with 19 bases between them. The germline CDR1 and CDR2 sequences are ENHRY and SYGVKD. The CDR3 runs 13 residues. CDR3 in amino acids: CASRDDVTGGYTF. As DNA, the CDR3 is TGTGCCAGCAGAGACGATGTCACGGGTGGCTACACCTTC.

The chain links TRBV7-9 to TRBJ2-7; TRBD2 matches at 7 bases. With V trimmed by 2 bases and J by 2 bases, 6 bases remained unmatched. The V gene's germline CDR1 is SEHNR and CDR2 FQNEAQ (reference sequence). This CDR3 is 15 amino acids long. This chain's CDR3 is CASSLRPSGTYEQYF. The DNA for the CDR3 is TGTGCCAGCAGCTTACGGCCTAGCGGAACCTACGAGCAGTACTTC.

The chain has TRBV10-3 and TRBJ2-5; D not resolved. The CDR3 runs 13 residues. The germline V gene has CDR1 ENHRY and CDR2 SYGVKD. Trimming took 11 bases from V and 4 from J, leaving 17 bases between them. The CDR3 DNA reads as TGTGCCTGGAGTTGGGTGGGTGGAGAGACCCAGTACTTC. It specifies CAWSWVGGETQYF.

With regard to this clonotype: This may arise from a read error, as a much more abundant clone is one base away. The chain links TRBV7-2 to TRBJ1-6; TRBD1 might be the D (6 bases). The CDR3 has 15 amino acids. Trimming removed 2 bases from V and 7 bases from J, with 12 bases in between. Germline-derived CDR1 and CDR2 are SGHTA and FQGNSA. The CDR3 loop is CASSLNGTNNSPLHF. The CDR3 coding sequence is TGTGCCAGCAGCTTAAACGGGACAAACAATTCACCCCTCCACTTT. The entire variable domain, with the rest obtained from reference TRBV7-2 and TRBJ1-6, is as follows: GAGVSQSPSNKVTEKGKDVELRCDPISGHTALYWYRQSLGQGLEFLIYFQGNSAPDKSGLPSDRFSAERTGGSVSTLTIQRTQQEDSAVYLCASSLNGTNNSPLHFGNGTRLTVT.

There are many counts of this clonotype. The CDR3 DNA reads TGTGCCAGCAGTGACTGGGTGGACGGAGAGACCCAGTACTTC. Its translation is CASSDWVDGETQYF. The chain employs TRBV25-1 and TRBJ2-5; D remains unclear. The CDR3 contains 14 residues. Trimming removed 3 bases at V and 4 bases at J, with 12 bases between. CDR1 and CDR2 from the germline V gene are MGHDK and SYGVNS.

This rearrangement joins TRBV20-1 to TRBJ1-5; 7 positions match TRBD1. This CDR3 is built from 15 residues. Losses at the gene ends were 3 bases for V and 6 bases for J; bases not matched to a gene: 11. Germline values: CDR1 DFQATT, CDR2 SNEGSKA (reference sequence). The CDR3 region is CSASPGQKGGQPQHF. The CDR3 nucleotides read TGCAGTGCTAGCCCGGGACAGAAAGGAGGTCAGCCCCAGCATTTT.

This clonotype was seen many times. The CDR3 is CSVLGQGGTEAFF. CDR3 DNA sequence: TGCAGCGTCCTCGGACAGGGCGGCACTGAAGCTTTCTTT. The chain employs TRBV29-1 and TRBJ1-1, with 8 bases lining up with TRBD1. Germline loops: CDR1 SQVTM, CDR2 ANQGSEA. The CDR3 runs 13 residues. V gave up 6 bases and J gave up 4 bases; unmatched junction bases: 7.

Many counts were recorded for this clonotype. V and J are TRBV2 and TRBJ2-5, with 7 positions matching TRBD2. There are 15 residues in the CDR3. Unmatched junction bases numbered 8, after V lost 3 bases and J lost 4 bases. Germline V gene sequence: CDR1 SNHLY, CDR2 FYNNEI. In DNA, the CDR3 is TGTGCCAGCAGTGAGGTTCGGGGGAGGGGAGAGACCCAGTACTTC. It codes for CASSEVRGRGETQYF.